The rows below give T cell receptor beta chains drawn from one sample of a study of vaccination and CD4 T cells after COVID-19. MiXCR, applied by TCRdb to the PCR reads, yields one record per CDR3 protein. In the table there are 15,000 or so distinct CDR3 sequences, 35% to 50% of which are singletons. Their antigens remain unidentified. Material: CD4+ T cells from blood, cultured in vitro, obtained before SARS-CoV-2 vaccination. These receptors came from a human donor who had recovered from COVID-19. CDR3s include the opening cysteine and the closing phenylalanine or tryptophan. A D gene is named only where the DNA matches it firmly. A clone size is listed for some rows: how often the clone was seen (once, few, many), or a class if it is expanded.

clone size: -; D gene: TRBD2; J gene: TRBJ2-7; V gene: TRBV28; CDR3 DNA: TGTGCCAGCAGTTTAATGACTAGCGGAAACTACGAGCAGTACTTC; CDR3 protein: CASSLMTSGNYEQYF
clone size: few; D gene: -; J gene: TRBJ2-7; V gene: TRBV2; CDR3 DNA: TGTGCCAGCACAGGCGGACTAACCTACGAGCAGTACTTC; CDR3 protein: CASTGGLTYEQYF
clone size: -; D gene: -; J gene: TRBJ2-3; V gene: TRBV4-2; CDR3 DNA: TGTGCCAGCAGCCAACTCTTGGGGGGAGGAACGCAGTATTTT; CDR3 protein: CASSQLLGGGTQYF
clone size: -; D gene: -; J gene: TRBJ2-6; V gene: TRBV7-6; CDR3 DNA: TGTGCCAGCAGCCCTTCTTCCTCTGGGGCCAACGTCCTGACTTTC; CDR3 protein: CASSPSSSGANVLTF
clone size: few; D gene: TRBD1; J gene: TRBJ1-1; V gene: TRBV11-1; CDR3 DNA: TGTGCCAGCAACGGAGGGGGCGCGGTGAACACTGAAGCTTTCTTT; CDR3 protein: CASNGGGAVNTEAFF
clone size: -; D gene: -; J gene: TRBJ2-7; V gene: TRBV2; CDR3 DNA: TGTGCCAGCAGGAGGGGGGGCTACGAGCAGTACTTC; CDR3 protein: CASRRGGYEQYF
clone size: -; D gene: TRBD2; J gene: TRBJ2-2; V gene: TRBV7-3; CDR3 DNA: TGTGCCAGCAGCTTAAATGGCGGGAGGGGGGAGCTGTTTTTT; CDR3 protein: CASSLNGGRGELFF
clone size: few; D gene: TRBD1; J gene: TRBJ1-6; V gene: TRBV27; CDR3 DNA: TGTGCCAGCAGTAGGACAGGGATTGGTAATTCACCCCTCCACTTT; CDR3 protein: CASSRTGIGNSPLHF
clone size: -; D gene: -; J gene: TRBJ2-5; V gene: TRBV11-2; CDR3 DNA: TGTGCCAGCAGCTTATGGAGGGAGGTAGGAGAGACCCAGTACTTC; CDR3 protein: CASSLWREVGETQYF
clone size: -; D gene: -; J gene: TRBJ1-1; V gene: TRBV19; CDR3 DNA: TGTGCCAGTAGTATAGCGGGGGGCACTGAAGCTTTCTTT; CDR3 protein: CASSIAGGTEAFF
clone size: -; D gene: -; J gene: TRBJ1-6; V gene: TRBV7-9; CDR3 DNA: TGTGCCAGCAGCTCCGGGACGGGGGATAATTCACCCCTCCACTTT; CDR3 protein: CASSSGTGDNSPLHF
clone size: -; D gene: TRBD2; J gene: TRBJ2-5; V gene: TRBV6-1; CDR3 DNA: TGTGCCAGCAGTGCCCTGGTAGTAGGAGGGCGGGGAGGGAAGGAGGAGACCCAGTACTTC; CDR3 protein: CASSALVVGGRGGKEETQYF
clone size: -; D gene: -; J gene: TRBJ2-3; V gene: TRBV10-3; CDR3 DNA: TGTGCCATCAGTGAGCTAGGACTGGGCACAGATACGCAGTATTTT; CDR3 protein: CAISELGLGTDTQYF
clone size: once; D gene: TRBD2; J gene: TRBJ2-1; V gene: TRBV7-7; CDR3 DNA: TGTGCCAGCAGCAGATCCCTAGGGCGGGGGGCCTACAATGAGCAGTTCTTC; CDR3 protein: CASSRSLGRGAYNEQFF
clone size: medium-sized; D gene: -; J gene: TRBJ1-6; V gene: TRBV27; CDR3 DNA: TGTGCCAGCAGTTTATCGGGGGGAGACAGAACCTATAATTCACCCCTCCACTTT; CDR3 protein: CASSLSGGDRTYNSPLHF
clone size: few; D gene: -; J gene: TRBJ1-1; V gene: TRBV7-2; CDR3 DNA: TGTGCCAGCAGCTTAGAGGATGTTGCCAGCTCGAACACTGAAGCTTTCTTT; CDR3 protein: CASSLEDVASSNTEAFF
clone size: -; D gene: TRBD2; J gene: TRBJ2-7; V gene: TRBV24-1; CDR3 DNA: TGTGCCACCAGTGCGAAAAGCGGGAGGCAGAGAGGGGAGCAGTACTTC; CDR3 protein: CATSAKSGRQRGEQYF
clone size: few; D gene: TRBD2; J gene: TRBJ2-3; V gene: TRBV7-3; CDR3 DNA: TGTGCCAGCAGCCTGATAGGGACTAGCGGCACAGATACGCAGTATTTT; CDR3 protein: CASSLIGTSGTDTQYF
clone size: -; D gene: TRBD1; J gene: TRBJ1-6; V gene: TRBV20-1; CDR3 DNA: TGCAGTGCTAGAGATAAGGGGGCGTGGGGTTCACCCCTCCACTTT; CDR3 protein: CSARDKGAWGSPLHF
clone size: few; D gene: -; J gene: TRBJ2-7; V gene: TRBV6-1; CDR3 DNA: TGTGCCAGCAGTCCCGTATTCCGTACACTCTACGAGCAGTACTTC; CDR3 protein: CASSPVFRTLYEQYF
clone size: -; D gene: -; J gene: TRBJ1-1; V gene: TRBV7-8; CDR3 DNA: TGTGCCAGCAGCTTAGCGGAGACATCCGTTGAAGCTTTCTTT; CDR3 protein: CASSLAETSVEAFF
clone size: -; D gene: TRBD2; J gene: TRBJ2-1; V gene: TRBV7-2; CDR3 DNA: TGTGCCAGCAGCTTTAGCGGGGGGACCTACAATGAGCAGTTCTTC; CDR3 protein: CASSFSGGTYNEQFF
clone size: -; D gene: -; J gene: TRBJ1-5; V gene: TRBV5-1; CDR3 DNA: TGCGCCAGCAGCGTGGCCACTGACCGCAATCAGCCCCAGCATTTT; CDR3 protein: CASSVATDRNQPQHF
clone size: -; D gene: -; J gene: TRBJ1-6; V gene: TRBV20-1; CDR3 DNA: TGCAGTGCTAGGGTGCCAGGGGTCGACAATTCACCCCTCCACTTT; CDR3 protein: CSARVPGVDNSPLHF
clone size: few; D gene: -; J gene: TRBJ1-1; V gene: TRBV11-3; CDR3 DNA: TGTGCCAGCAGGACTGGGCAGGGTAACACTGAAGCTTTCTTT; CDR3 protein: CASRTGQGNTEAFF
clone size: few; D gene: -; J gene: TRBJ2-5; V gene: TRBV7-3; CDR3 DNA: TGTGCCAGCAGCGCGTCCGGGGGGCGAGGGACCCAGTACTTC; CDR3 protein: CASSASGGRGTQYF